This T cell receptor beta chain originates from a study of blood T cell repertoires in COVID-19. Measured with immunoSEQ multiplex PCR; TCRdb has only the in-frame clones, and not every one. This table holds 120,000 to 150,000 clones, 80% to 90% found once. In its sample, this clone was seen a few times. CDR1 and CDR2 (germline): SGHRS, YFSETQ. The V gene lost 5 bases and the J gene lost 0 bases, with 8 bases spanning the gap. This CDR3 contains 13 residues. V gene TRBV5-1 combines with J gene TRBJ1-2; tentative D call: TRBD1 (6 bases). This TCR derives from a woman aged 55-69 years with COVID-19, enrolled during active disease. Sequencing was carried out using peripheral blood. Here the CDR3 reads CASRQGTNYGYTF. The CDR3, as DNA: TGCGCCAGCAGGCAGGGGACTAACTATGGCTACACCTTC.